The rows below give T cell receptor beta chains drawn from one sample of a study of cytomegalovirus exposure and HLA in healthy donors. The method was immunoSEQ multiplex PCR; TCRdb's version includes in-frame clones alone and lacks a portion of them. The repertoire has around 210,000 clones, roughly 78% of them found once; the top ten carry 0.47%. Sequences were obtained from PBMCs. These receptors were taken from a boy between 5 and 17 years old in good health and CMV-seronegative. Both conserved end residues are part of each CDR3.

>TRBV10-2|TRBJ2-7
CASSDQAAAPYEQYF
>TRBV10-3|TRBJ2-7
CAIRDREYEQYF
>TRBV13|TRBJ2-1
CASSLTSGGPYNEQFF
>TRBV6-5|TRBJ2-7
CASSIGQGHYEQYF
>TRBV2|TRBJ2-1
CASFDLGRGLGSYNEQFF
>TRBV2|TRBJ1-5
CASSDRVQPQHF
>TRBV7-2|TRBJ2-1
CASSFSGEQFF
>TRBV11-3|TRBJ2-2
CASSLKQGQGPGELFF
>TRBV7-2|TRBJ2-5
CASSLSRETQYF
>TRBV25-1|TRBJ2-7
CASSEYFGTGDTYEQYF
>TRBV27|TRBJ2-7
CASTTSRTGLDEQYF
>TRBV11-3|TRBJ2-3
CASSLGRLAGVTDTQYF
>TRBV28|TRBJ1-1
CASSLRGLEAFF
>TRBV29-1|TRBJ2-7
CSVTGQNLYEQYF
>TRBV5-5|TRBJ1-1
CASNYPYGTEAFF
>TRBV5-1|TRBJ1-1
CASSSTSTGHGYTEAFF
>TRBV2|TRBJ2-1
CASNRRAGGSNEQFF
>TRBV18|TRBJ2-1
CASSLRTSTSYNEQFF
>TRBV5-1|TRBJ1-1
CASSLSQNTEAFF
>TRBV5-1|TRBJ1-2
CASSLAKGMYYGYTF
>TRBV5-1|TRBJ2-1
CASTGQGYDEQFF
>TRBV11-3|TRBJ2-7
CASSRTTSQGYEQYF
>TRBV29-1|TRBJ2-7
CSVQAGGFEQYF
>TRBV30|TRBJ2-5
CAWSDPPRAKETQYF
>TRBV6-1|TRBJ2-1
CASSRQGNEQFF
>TRBV10-1|TRBJ2-2
CASSFNAGELFF
>TRBV12-5|TRBJ2-7
CASGFQVYEQYF
>TRBV30|TRBJ1-3
CAWGGDRGLGNTIYF
>TRBV6-1|.
CASSARDRDYEQYF
>TRBV10-3|TRBJ1-1
CAISEDRGSVNTEAFF
>TRBV7-8|TRBJ1-4
CASSLNRGGGNEKLFF
>TRBV7-3|TRBJ2-2
CASSSPGQGSTGELFF
>TRBV6-1|TRBJ1-5
CASSVIIGNQPQHF
>TRBV15|TRBJ1-2
CATSRDRGYYGYTF
>TRBV12-5|TRBJ1-1
CASDLGGMRREAFF
>TRBV9|TRBJ2-6
CASSVGGGSGANVLTF
>TRBV4-2|.
CASSQVGPDPYEQYF
>TRBV6-4|TRBJ2-2
CASSRGRNTGELFF
>TRBV9|TRBJ1-5
CASSAQGSNQPQHF
>TRBV6-4|TRBJ2-2
CARHKTTSGRGANTGELFF